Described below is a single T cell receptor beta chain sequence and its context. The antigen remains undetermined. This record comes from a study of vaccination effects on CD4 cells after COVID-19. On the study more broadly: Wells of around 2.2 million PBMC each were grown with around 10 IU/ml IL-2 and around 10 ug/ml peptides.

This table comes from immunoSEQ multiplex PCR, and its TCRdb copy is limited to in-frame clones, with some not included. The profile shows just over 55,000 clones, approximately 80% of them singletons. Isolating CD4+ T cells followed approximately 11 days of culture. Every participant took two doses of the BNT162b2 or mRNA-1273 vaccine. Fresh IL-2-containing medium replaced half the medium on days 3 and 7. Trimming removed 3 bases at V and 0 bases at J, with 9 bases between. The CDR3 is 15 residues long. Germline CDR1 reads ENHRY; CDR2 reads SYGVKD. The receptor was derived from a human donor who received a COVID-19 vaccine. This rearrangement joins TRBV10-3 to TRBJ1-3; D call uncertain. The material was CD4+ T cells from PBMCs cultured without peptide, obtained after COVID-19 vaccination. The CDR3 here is CAISEGPSSGNTIYF. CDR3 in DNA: TGTGCCATCAGTGAAGGGCCCAGCTCTGGAAACACCATATATTTT.